Following are 5 T cell receptor beta chains from one sample sequenced in a study of shared clonotypes between healthy human individuals. TCRdb's copy holds only in-frame clones and misses some; the assay was immunoSEQ multiplex PCR. The repertoire has about 2.1 million clones, just under 95% of them found once; the top ten carry 1.5% to 2%. Naive CD8 cells, CD45RO-negative and positively selected for CCR7, excluded terminally differentiated effector memory CD45RA+ cells. Sequencing was carried out using naive CD8+ T cells from PBMCs. The receptors stem from a man younger than 35 in good health. Some clones in this sample may be carry-over from other donors' samples.

This rearrangement joins TRBV5-8 to TRBJ1-5; maybe TRBD1 (5 bases). CDR1 is SGHTS, CDR2 YDEGEE, per germline. The CDR3 loop spans 16 amino acids. The ends were cut back, 1 base at V and 6 bases at J, with 17 bases in the middle. The CDR3: CASSLILMTVPQPQHF. In DNA form, the CDR3 reads TGTGCCAGCAGCTTGATATTGATGACAGTCCCTCAGCCCCAGCATTTT.

V gene TRBV4-1 combines with J gene TRBJ2-2; D ambiguous. V lost 4 bases to trimming and J lost 0 bases, with 12 bases between them. This CDR3 has 16 residues. CDR1 and CDR2 (germline): MGHRA, YSYEKL. CDR3 nucleotides: TGCGCCAGCAGCCCTCGTGTCAGGACGAACACCGGGGAGCTGTTTTTT. Translating gives CASSPRVRTNTGELFF.

The chain's CDR3 is CASSLAGKNEQFF. CDR3 DNA: TGCGCCAGCAGCTTAGCGGGTAAGAATGAGCAGTTCTTC. The chain has TRBV5-1 and TRBJ2-1; possibly TRBD2 for D (6 bases). V was cut by 2 bases and J by 7 bases, with 10 bases left in between. Germline CDR1 and CDR2: SGHRS and YFSETQ. The CDR3 is 13 amino acids.

The rearrangement uses TRBV5-1 and TRBJ1-1; D is possibly TRBD1 (6 bases). Trimming shortened V by 6 bases and J by 5 bases, and 17 bases separated the two germline ends. The CDR3 runs to 14 residues. Germline CDR1 and CDR2: SGHRS and YFSETQ. The CDR3 protein is CASNLEGGGTEAFF. The CDR3 DNA follows: TGCGCCAGCAATCTGGAGGGGGGCGGTACTGAAGCTTTCTTT.

This chain uses TRBV5-4 with TRBJ1-2, with no clear D. CDR1 is SGHNT, CDR2 YYREEE, per germline (reference sequence). V lost 2 bases, J lost 1 base, and 9 bases lay in between. The CDR3 covers 14 residues. CDR3 protein: CASSFNGLNYGYTF. CDR3 bases: TGTGCCAGCAGCTTTAATGGGCTTAACTATGGCTACACCTTC.